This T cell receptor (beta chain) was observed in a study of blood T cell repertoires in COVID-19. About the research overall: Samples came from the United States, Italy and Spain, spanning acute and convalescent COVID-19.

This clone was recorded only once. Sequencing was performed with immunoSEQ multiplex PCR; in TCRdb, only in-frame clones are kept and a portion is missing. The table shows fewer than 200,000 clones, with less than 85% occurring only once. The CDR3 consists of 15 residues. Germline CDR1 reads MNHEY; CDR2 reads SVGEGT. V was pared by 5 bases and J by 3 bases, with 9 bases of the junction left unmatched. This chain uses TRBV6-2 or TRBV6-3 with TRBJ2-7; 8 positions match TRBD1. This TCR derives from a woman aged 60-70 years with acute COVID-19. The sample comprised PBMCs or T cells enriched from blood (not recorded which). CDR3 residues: CASSGARGQDYEQYF. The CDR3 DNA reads TGTGCCAGCAGTGGAGCCCGGGGACAGGACTACGAGCAGTACTTC.